This entry lists 5 T cell receptor beta chains sequenced from one sample in a study of blood T cell repertoires in COVID-19. Only in-frame clones appear in the TCRdb table, and some are missing; sequencing was by immunoSEQ multiplex PCR. The sample includes 210,000 or so clones, roughly 87% of them seen just once. The sequenced material came from peripheral blood. The receptors here all came from a woman in her late teens or twenties who had recovered from COVID-19.

This chain links TRBV28 with TRBJ2-3; TRBD2 agrees at 7 bases. The length of the CDR3 is 14 residues. Per germline, CDR1 MDHEN and CDR2 SYDVKM. J gave up 6 bases and V 3 bases, and 6 bases lay outside the gene matches. CDR3 coding DNA: TGTGCCAGCAGTTTGGGGGGAGCGGGGGATACGCAGTATTTT. Amino acids: CASSLGGAGDTQYF.

The CDR3 region has the DNA TGTGCCAGCAGCTTAGGGCAGGATATCTACGAGCAGTACTTC. It is translated as CASSLGQDIYEQYF. J is TRBJ2-7 and V is TRBV7-2; no reliable D call. Germline lookup yields CDR1 SGHTA and CDR2 FQGNSA. This CDR3 is built from 14 residues. V was pared by 1 base and J by 3 bases, with 10 bases between. Combining the CDR3 with reference TRBV7-2 and TRBJ2-7 gives the whole variable domain GAGVSQSPSNKVTEKGKDVELRCDPISGHTALYWYRQSLGQGLEFLIYFQGNSAPDKSGLPSDRFSAERTGGSVSTLTIQRTQQEDSAVYLCASSLGQDIYEQYFGPGTRLTVT.

This clone has a single count. V gene TRBV5-6 combines with J gene TRBJ1-2; the match to TRBD1 covers 10 bases. This CDR3 spans 14 amino acids. V lost 5 bases and J lost 7; bases outside the gene matches: 8. CDR1 SGHDT and CDR2 YYEEEE come from the germline V gene. For the CDR3, the DNA is TGTGCCAGCAGTCCGGGACAGGGGATGCTTGGCTACACCTTC. Its translation: CASSPGQGMLGYTF.

This chain joins TRBV10-3 and TRBJ2-7; D remains unclear. Germline loops: CDR1 ENHRY, CDR2 SYGVKD. The CDR3 has 14 residues. V lost 2 bases to trimming and J lost 4 bases, with 12 bases between them. DNA for the CDR3: TGTGCCATCAGTGAGATGGCGGATTTTTACGAGCAGTACTTC. It yields the protein CAISEMADFYEQYF.

The chain joins TRBV9 to TRBJ1-1, with D maybe TRBD1 (5 bases). This CDR3 is 15 amino acids long. V was cut by 1 base and J by 1 base, with 11 bases left in between. From germline, CDR1 is SGDLS and CDR2 YYNGEE. The CDR3 loop is CASSVSSQGNTEAFF. The CDR3 DNA sequence: TGTGCCAGCAGCGTATCCTCCCAGGGGAACACTGAAGCTTTCTTT.